This TCR beta chain was identified during a study of blood T cell repertoires in COVID-19. The trim removed 2 bases at V and 3 bases at J, leaving 4 bases unmatched. This CDR3 is built from 14 residues. CDR1 is MNHEY and CDR2 is SVGAGI in the germline V gene. In the authors' workflow: Reference gene primer amplification yielded estimated nucleated cell counts. Profiling relied on immunoSEQ multiplex PCR, and the TCRdb table lists in-frame clones only, not all of them. V and J calls and clone size are given by that table; D and trimming were obtained from the DNA. The table lists about 200,000 clones, approximately 85% of them singletons. Enrolled through a virtual design, the participants were between about 18 and 100 years of age and came from 24 US areas.

The chain recombines TRBV6-5 with TRBJ2-7, with 7 nucleotides matching TRBD1. Sequencing used PBMCs or T cells enriched from blood (not recorded which). The sequence was collected from a man aged 35 to 55 with acute COVID-19. The CDR3 DNA reads TGTGCCAGCAGTTACGGACAGGAACGCTACGAGCAGTACTTC. Protein product: CASSYGQERYEQYF.